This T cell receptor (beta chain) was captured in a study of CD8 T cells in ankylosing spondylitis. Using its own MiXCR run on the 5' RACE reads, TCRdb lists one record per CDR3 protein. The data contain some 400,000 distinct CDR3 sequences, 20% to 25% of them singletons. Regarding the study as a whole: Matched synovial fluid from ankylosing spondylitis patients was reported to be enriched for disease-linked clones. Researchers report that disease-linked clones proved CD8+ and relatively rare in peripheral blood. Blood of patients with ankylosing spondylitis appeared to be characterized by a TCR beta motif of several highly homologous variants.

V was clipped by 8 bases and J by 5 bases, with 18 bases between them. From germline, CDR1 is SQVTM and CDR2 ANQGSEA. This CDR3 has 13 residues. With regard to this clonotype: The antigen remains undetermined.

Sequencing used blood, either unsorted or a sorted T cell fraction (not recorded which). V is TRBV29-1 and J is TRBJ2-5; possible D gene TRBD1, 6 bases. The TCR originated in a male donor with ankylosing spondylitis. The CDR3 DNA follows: TGCAGCTCTCAGGGGTCATGGGGGGAGACCCAGTACTTC. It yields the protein CSSQGSWGETQYF.